Following are 16 T cell receptor beta chains from one sample sequenced in a study of spatial heterogeneity in lung cancer. Study results and caveats: Counts of expanded alpha and beta TCRs within tumors tracked the tumor nonsynonymous mutation count.

Described time point: sample taken at primary tumor resection. MiXCR was run by TCRdb on the 5' RACE reads, yielding one entry per CDR3 protein. Of tens of thousands of distinct CDR3 sequences listed, roughly 6.5% are singletons. Antigen specificity for these receptors is unknown. The sequencing here drew on lung tumor tissue, taken at surgery. These receptors came from a male donor with early-stage non-small cell lung cancer.

This clonotype has at least ten counts. V and J are TRBV4-2 and TRBJ2-7; 11 positions match TRBD1. Germline V lookup: CDR1 LGHNA, CDR2 YNFKEQ. The CDR3 consists of 17 residues. Trimming cost V 3 bases and J 1 base; bases outside gene matches: 8. The CDR3: CASSHVGTGGSSYEQYF. Written as DNA, the CDR3 is TGTGCCAGCAGCCACGTCGGGACAGGGGGATCGTCCTACGAGCAGTACTTC.

This clonotype was recorded at least ten times. The rearrangement joins TRBV7-8 to TRBJ2-5; D is unresolved. There are 13 residues in the CDR3. V lost 1 base to trimming and J lost 6 bases, with 9 bases between them. Looked up from germline, CDR1 is SGHVS and CDR2 is FQNEAQ. The CDR3 loop reads CASSLDLLKTQYF. The CDR3 DNA is TGTGCCAGCAGCTTAGATCTGCTGAAGACCCAGTACTTC. Full variable domain (outside the CDR3, taken from reference TRBV7-8 and TRBJ2-5): GAGVSQSPRYKVAKRGQDVALRCDPISGHVSLFWYQQALGQGPEFLTYFQNEAQLDKSGLPSDRFFAERPEGSVSTLKIQRTQQEDSAVYLCASSLDLLKTQYFGPGTRLLVL.

This clonotype showed up many times. The J gene is TRBJ2-1, the V gene TRBV7-8; no firm D call. Trimming cost V 1 base and J 4 bases, with 5 bases left between them. This CDR3 comprises 13 residues. The V gene's germline CDR1 is SGHVS and CDR2 FQNEAQ. The CDR3 coding sequence is TGTGCCAGCAGCTTAGGGCCATACAATGAGCAGTTCTTC. Encoded protein: CASSLGPYNEQFF.

The table lists this clonotype with many counts. This chain joins TRBV28 and TRBJ2-7; no clear D gene. The length of the CDR3 is 15 residues. Germline V gene data show CDR1 as MDHEN and CDR2 as SYDVKM. The germline V and J ends were trimmed by 2 bases and 3 bases, with 14 bases remaining between them. The CDR3 is CASSLASSHNYEQYF. Written as DNA, the CDR3 is TGTGCCAGCAGTTTAGCGAGCAGCCACAACTACGAGCAGTACTTC.

The chain couples TRBV28 to TRBJ2-3; 9 nucleotides match TRBD2. With 2 bases clipped from V and 0 bases from J, the junction kept 6 bases outside the gene matches. CDR3 length equals 17 residues. CDR1 and CDR2 from the germline V gene are MDHEN and SYDVKM. The CDR3 DNA follows: TGTGCCAGCAGTTTAGCGGGAGGGGGTTTTAGCACAGATACGCAGTATTTT. Its translation: CASSLAGGGFSTDTQYF.

This clonotype was seen many times. This chain connects TRBV14 to TRBJ2-6, with D unclear. Looked up from germline, CDR1 is SGHDN and CDR2 is FVKESK. V lost 3 bases and J 0 bases, leaving 12 bases between the germline ends. The CDR3 runs 17 residues. The CDR3 spells CASSHPRPHSGANVLTF. The CDR3 region has the DNA TGTGCCAGCAGCCACCCCCGCCCCCACTCTGGGGCCAACGTCCTGACTTTC.

This clonotype has only a few counts. The chain is built from TRBV4-2 and TRBJ1-3; 7 bases align to TRBD1. This CDR3 spans 16 amino acids. In germline, CDR1 is LGHNA, CDR2 YNFKEQ. V dropped 4 bases and J dropped 0; count of bases not matched to a gene: 6. CDR3 nucleotides: TGTGCCAGCAGCCCACAGGGGACCCGCTCTGGAAACACCATATATTTT. Amino acids: CASSPQGTRSGNTIYF.

This clonotype showed up many times. This chain uses TRBV2 with TRBJ1-3; D ambiguous. V lost 7 bases, J lost 3 bases, and 13 bases lay in between. The CDR3 is 14 residues long. Per the germline V gene, CDR1 is SNHLY and CDR2 is FYNNEI. CDR3 loop: CASISTVNGNTIYF. CDR3 nucleotides: TGTGCCAGCATCTCAACAGTAAATGGAAACACCATATATTTT.

V usage is TRBV6-6 and J usage is TRBJ1-6, with D unclear. V was shortened by 2 bases and J by 8 bases, with 4 bases between the two germline ends. The CDR3 extends over 12 amino acids. CDR1 and CDR2 (germline): MNHNY, SVGAGI (reference sequence). The CDR3 spells CASSYLDSPLHF. The CDR3 DNA sequence: TGTGCCAGCAGTTACCTCGATTCACCCCTCCACTTT.

This clonotype has a count of ten or more. The rearrangement joins TRBV20-1 to TRBJ2-3; 13 nucleotides match TRBD2. Germline lookup yields CDR1 DFQATT and CDR2 SNEGSKA (reference sequence). The CDR3 covers 15 residues. V lost 4 bases, J lost 4 bases, and 5 bases stayed unmatched. This CDR3 is CSATTSGGAADTQYF. DNA for the CDR3: TGCAGTGCTACCACTAGCGGGGGGGCCGCAGATACGCAGTATTTT.

The chain joins TRBV27 to TRBJ2-2, with D perhaps being TRBD1 or TRBD2 (6 bases each). Germline values: CDR1 MNHEY, CDR2 SMNVEV (reference sequence). The CDR3 has 16 residues. V gave up 4 bases and J gave up 0 bases, with 12 bases separating them. This CDR3 reads CASSWRRGTNTGELFF. The CDR3 region has the DNA TGTGCCAGCAGTTGGCGGAGGGGGACGAACACCGGGGAGCTGTTTTTT.

This clonotype was seen at least ten times. The chain links TRBV27 to TRBJ1-6; no clear D. CDR1 and CDR2 from the germline V gene are MNHEY and SMNVEV (reference sequence). Trimming took 2 bases from V and 8 from J, leaving 10 bases between them. This CDR3 is 14 amino acids long. Here the CDR3 DNA reads TGTGCCAGCAGTTTAAGGAGAACTTATTCACCCCTCCACTTT. It translates to CASSLRRTYSPLHF.

This clonotype was found many times. The chain combines TRBV9 with TRBJ2-7; 7 nucleotides align to TRBD2. V lost 4 bases, J lost 3 bases, and 7 bases stayed unmatched. The CDR3 has 14 residues. Germline V gives CDR1 SGDLS, CDR2 YYNGEE. CDR3 bases: TGTGCCAGCAGCCCCCAAACTAGCGACTACGAGCAGTACTTC. Amino acids: CASSPQTSDYEQYF. Drawing the rest from reference TRBV9 and TRBJ2-7, the complete variable domain is DSGVTQTPKHLITATGQRVTLRCSPRSGDLSVYWYQQSLDQGLQFLIQYYNGEERAKGNILERFSAQQFPDLHSELNLSSLELGDSALYFCASSPQTSDYEQYFGPGTRLTVT.

This clonotype showed up many times. The J gene is TRBJ2-3, the V gene TRBV7-2; D remains unclear. Looked up from germline, CDR1 is SGHTA and CDR2 is FQGNSA. Trimming shortened V by 6 bases and J by 0 bases, and 10 bases separated the two germline ends. This CDR3 region has 14 residues. The CDR3 loop reads CASRQSYSTDTQYF. Written as DNA, the CDR3 is TGTGCCAGCAGGCAGTCTTATAGCACAGATACGCAGTATTTT.

The chain joins TRBV7-9 to TRBJ2-7; TRBD2 might be the D (6 bases). Germline CDR1 SEHNR, CDR2 FQNEAQ (reference sequence). The CDR3 is made up of 14 amino acids. Trimming cost V 5 bases and J 4 bases, with 15 bases left between them. CDR3 sequence: CASSRVAVSYEQYF. DNA for the CDR3: TGTGCCAGCAGCAGAGTAGCGGTGTCTTACGAGCAGTACTTC.

Ten or more counts support this clonotype. CDR3 in amino acids: CASSQVWRGGRSETQYF. Here the CDR3 DNA reads TGTGCCAGCAGCCAAGTCTGGCGGGGGGGCCGATCGGAGACCCAGTACTTC. This chain uses TRBV6-5 with TRBJ2-5; TRBD2 aligns across 9 bases. The CDR3 loop spans 17 amino acids. V shed 6 bases, J shed 5 bases, and the junction held 16 bases outside the gene matches. The germline gives CDR1 MNHEY, CDR2 SVGAGI.